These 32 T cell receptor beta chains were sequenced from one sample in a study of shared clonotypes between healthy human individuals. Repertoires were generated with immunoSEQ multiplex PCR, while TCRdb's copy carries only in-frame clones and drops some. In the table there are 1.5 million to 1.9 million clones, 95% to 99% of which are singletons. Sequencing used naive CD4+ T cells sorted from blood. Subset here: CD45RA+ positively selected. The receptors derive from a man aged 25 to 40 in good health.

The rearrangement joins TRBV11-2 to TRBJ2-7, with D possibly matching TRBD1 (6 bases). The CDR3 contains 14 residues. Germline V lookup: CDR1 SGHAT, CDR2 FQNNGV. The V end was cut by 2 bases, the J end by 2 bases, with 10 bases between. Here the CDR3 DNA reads TGTGCCAGCAGCTTACAGGGGACCACCTACGAGCAGTACTTC. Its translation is CASSLQGTTYEQYF.

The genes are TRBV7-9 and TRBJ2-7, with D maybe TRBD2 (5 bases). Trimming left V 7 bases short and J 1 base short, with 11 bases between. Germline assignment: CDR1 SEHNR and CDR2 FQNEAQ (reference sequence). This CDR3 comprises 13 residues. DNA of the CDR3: TGTGCCAGCAAGAGGAGAGGGTCCTACGAGCAGTACTTC. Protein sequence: CASKRRGSYEQYF.

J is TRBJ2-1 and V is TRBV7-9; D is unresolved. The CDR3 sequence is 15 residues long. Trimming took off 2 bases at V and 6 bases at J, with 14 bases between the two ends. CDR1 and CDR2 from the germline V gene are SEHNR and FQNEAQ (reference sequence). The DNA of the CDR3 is TGTGCCAGCAGCTTACCCCCCTCTCCCAGCAATGAGCAGTTCTTC. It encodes CASSLPPSPSNEQFF.

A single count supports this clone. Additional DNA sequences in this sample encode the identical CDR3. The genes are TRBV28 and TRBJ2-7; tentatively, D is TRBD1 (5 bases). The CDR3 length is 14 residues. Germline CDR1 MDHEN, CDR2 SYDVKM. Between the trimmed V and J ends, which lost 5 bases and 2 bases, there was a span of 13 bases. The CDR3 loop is CASSPGRAPYEQYF. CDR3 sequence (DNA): TGTGCCAGCAGTCCCGGCAGGGCCCCCTACGAGCAGTACTTC.

The CDR3 protein is CASRQSPGISGANVLTF. DNA of the CDR3: TGCGCCAGCAGACAATCCCCCGGGATCTCTGGGGCCAACGTCCTGACTTTC. The chain joins TRBV5-1 to TRBJ2-6; maybe TRBD2 (5 bases). CDR3 length equals 17 residues. Trimming removed 5 bases at V and 0 bases at J, with 15 bases between. The germline gives CDR1 SGHRS, CDR2 YFSETQ.

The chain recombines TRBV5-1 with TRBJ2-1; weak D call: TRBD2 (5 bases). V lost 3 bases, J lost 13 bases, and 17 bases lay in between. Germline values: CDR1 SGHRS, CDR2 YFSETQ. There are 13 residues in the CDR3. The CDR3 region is CASSWEPSSDQFF. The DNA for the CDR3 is TGCGCCAGCAGCTGGGAGCCCAGCTCGGATCAGTTCTTC.

CDR3 residues: CASLVTSGRANEQFF. The CDR3 coding sequence is TGTGCAAGCCTTGTTACTAGCGGGAGGGCCAATGAGCAGTTCTTC. This chain connects TRBV12-2 to TRBJ2-1; the table names TRBD2, a call not compared with the DNA. TRBV12-2 constitutes a pseudogene. This CDR3 has 15 residues.

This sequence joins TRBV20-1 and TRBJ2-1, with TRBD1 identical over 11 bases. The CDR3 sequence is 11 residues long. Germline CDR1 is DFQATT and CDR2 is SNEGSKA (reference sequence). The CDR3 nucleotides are TGCAGCGGGACAGGGGGACGTGAGCAGTTCTTC. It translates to CSGTGGREQFF.

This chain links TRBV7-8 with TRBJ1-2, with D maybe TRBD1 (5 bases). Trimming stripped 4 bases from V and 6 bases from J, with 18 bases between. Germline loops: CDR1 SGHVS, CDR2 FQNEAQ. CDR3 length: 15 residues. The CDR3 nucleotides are TGTGCCAGCAGCTCTAAACGGACAATTCTTCATGGCTACACCTTC. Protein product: CASSSKRTILHGYTF.

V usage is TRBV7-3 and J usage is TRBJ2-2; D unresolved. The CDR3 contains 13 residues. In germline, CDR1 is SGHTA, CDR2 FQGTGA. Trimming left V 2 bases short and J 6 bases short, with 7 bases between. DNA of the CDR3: TGTGCCAGCAGCTTACTTGTCCCCGGGGAGCTGTTTTTT. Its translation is CASSLLVPGELFF.

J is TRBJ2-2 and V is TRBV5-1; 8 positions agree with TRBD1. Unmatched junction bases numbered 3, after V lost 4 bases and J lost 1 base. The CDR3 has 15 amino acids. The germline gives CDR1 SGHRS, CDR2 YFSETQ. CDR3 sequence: CASSRGQGNTGELFF. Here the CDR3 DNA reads TGCGCCAGCAGCCGAGGACAGGGGAACACCGGGGAGCTGTTTTTT.

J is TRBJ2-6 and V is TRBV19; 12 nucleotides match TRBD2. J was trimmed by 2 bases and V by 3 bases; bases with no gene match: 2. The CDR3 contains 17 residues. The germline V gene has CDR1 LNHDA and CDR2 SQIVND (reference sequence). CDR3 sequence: CASSMTSGSAGANVLTF. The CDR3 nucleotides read TGTGCCAGTAGTATGACTAGCGGGAGTGCTGGGGCCAACGTCCTGACTTTC.

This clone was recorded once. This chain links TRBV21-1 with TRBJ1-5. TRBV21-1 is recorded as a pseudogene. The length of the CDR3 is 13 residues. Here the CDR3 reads CAGELRRGQPQHF. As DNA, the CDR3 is TGTGCCGGGGAGTTAAGGAGGGGTCAGCCCCAGCATTTT.

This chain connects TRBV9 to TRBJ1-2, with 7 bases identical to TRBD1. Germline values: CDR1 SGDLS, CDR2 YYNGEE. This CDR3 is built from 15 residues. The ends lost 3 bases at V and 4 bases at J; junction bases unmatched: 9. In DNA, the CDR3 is TGTGCCAGCAGCGATTACAGGGGACTTAGCTATGGCTACACCTTC. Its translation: CASSDYRGLSYGYTF.

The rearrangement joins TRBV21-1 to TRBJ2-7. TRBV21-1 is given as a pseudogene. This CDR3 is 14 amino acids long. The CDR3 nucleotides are TGTGCCAGCAGCCTCAGGACCCTAAACTACGAGCAGTACTTC. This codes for CASSLRTLNYEQYF.

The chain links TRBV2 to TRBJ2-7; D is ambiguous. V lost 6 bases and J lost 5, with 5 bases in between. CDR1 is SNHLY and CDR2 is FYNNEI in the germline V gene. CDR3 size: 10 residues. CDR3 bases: TGTGCCAGCAGAGGCAACGAGCAGTACTTC. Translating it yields CASRGNEQYF.

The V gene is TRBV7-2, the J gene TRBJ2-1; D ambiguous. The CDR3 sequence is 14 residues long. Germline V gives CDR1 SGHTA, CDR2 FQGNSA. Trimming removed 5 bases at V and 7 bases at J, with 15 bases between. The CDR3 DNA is TGTGCCAGCAGCCCACAGTCCGCCGGGAATGAGCAGTTCTTC. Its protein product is CASSPQSAGNEQFF. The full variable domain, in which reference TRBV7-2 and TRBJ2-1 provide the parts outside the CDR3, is GAGVSQSPSNKVTEKGKDVELRCDPISGHTALYWYRQSLGQGLEFLIYFQGNSAPDKSGLPSDRFSAERTGGSVSTLTIQRTQQEDSAVYLCASSPQSAGNEQFFGPGTRLTVL.

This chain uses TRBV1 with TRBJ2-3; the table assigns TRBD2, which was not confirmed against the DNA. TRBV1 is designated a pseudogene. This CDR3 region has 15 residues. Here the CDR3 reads CTSSQDSFPDCGEYF. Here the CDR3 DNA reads TGCACCAGCAGCCAAGATTCTTTTCCTGACTGCGGAGAGTATTTT.

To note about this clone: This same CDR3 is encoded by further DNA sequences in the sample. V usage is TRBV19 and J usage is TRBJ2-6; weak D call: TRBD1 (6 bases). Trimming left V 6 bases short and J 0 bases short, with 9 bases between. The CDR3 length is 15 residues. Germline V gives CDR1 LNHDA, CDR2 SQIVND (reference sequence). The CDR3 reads CASSTGNSGANVLTF. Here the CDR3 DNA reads TGTGCCAGTAGCACAGGGAACTCTGGGGCCAACGTCCTGACTTTC. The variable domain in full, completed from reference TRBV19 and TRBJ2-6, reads DGGITQSPKYLFRKEGQNVTLSCEQNLNHDAMYWYRQDPGQGLRLIYYSQIVNDFQKGDIAEGYSVSREKKESFPLTVTSAQKNPTAFYLCASSTGNSGANVLTFGAGSRLTVL.

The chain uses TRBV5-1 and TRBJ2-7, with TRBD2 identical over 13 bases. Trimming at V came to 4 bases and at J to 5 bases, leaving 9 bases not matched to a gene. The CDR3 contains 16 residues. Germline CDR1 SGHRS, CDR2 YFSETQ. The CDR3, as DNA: TGCGCCAGCAGCATGGAAGGACTAGCGGGAGTCCACGAGCAGTACTTC. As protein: CASSMEGLAGVHEQYF. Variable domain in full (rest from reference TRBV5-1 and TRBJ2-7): KAGVTQTPRYLIKTRGQQVTLSCSPISGHRSVSWYQQTPGQGLQFLFEYFSETQRNKGNFPGRFSGRQFSNSRSEMNVSTLELGDSALYLCASSMEGLAGVHEQYFGPGTRLTVT.

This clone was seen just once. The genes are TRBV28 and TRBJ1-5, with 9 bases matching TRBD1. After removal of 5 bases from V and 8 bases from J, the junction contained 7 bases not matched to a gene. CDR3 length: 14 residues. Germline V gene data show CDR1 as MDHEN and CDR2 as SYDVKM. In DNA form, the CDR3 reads TGTGCCAGCAGTGGGACAGGGTGGGAGAAGCCCCAGCATTTT. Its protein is CASSGTGWEKPQHF.

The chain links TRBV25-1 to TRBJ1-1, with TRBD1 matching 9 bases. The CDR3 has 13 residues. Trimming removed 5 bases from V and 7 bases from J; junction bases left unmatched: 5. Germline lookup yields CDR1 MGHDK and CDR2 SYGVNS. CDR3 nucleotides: TGTGCCAGCAGTACTACAGGGGGCGTTGAAGCTTTCTTT. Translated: CASSTTGGVEAFF. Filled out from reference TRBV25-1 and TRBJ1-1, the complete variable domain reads EADIYQTPRYLVIGTGKKITLECSQTMGHDKMYWYQQDPGMELHLIHYSYGVNSTEKGDLSSESTVSRIRTEHFPLTLESARPSHTSQYLCASSTTGGVEAFFGQGTRLTVV.

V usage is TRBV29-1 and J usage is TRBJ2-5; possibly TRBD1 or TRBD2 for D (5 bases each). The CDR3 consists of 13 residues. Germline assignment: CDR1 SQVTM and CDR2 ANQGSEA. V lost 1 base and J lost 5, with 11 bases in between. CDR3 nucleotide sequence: TGCAGCGTTGAAGGAAGGGGCGGGGAGACCCAGTACTTC. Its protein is CSVEGRGGETQYF.

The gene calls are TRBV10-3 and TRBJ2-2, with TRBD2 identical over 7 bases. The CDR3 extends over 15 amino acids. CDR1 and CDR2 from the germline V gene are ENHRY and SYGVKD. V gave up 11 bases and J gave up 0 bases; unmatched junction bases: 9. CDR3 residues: CAVDASGANTGELFF. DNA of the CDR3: TGTGCCGTTGATGCTAGCGGAGCGAACACCGGGGAGCTGTTTTTT.

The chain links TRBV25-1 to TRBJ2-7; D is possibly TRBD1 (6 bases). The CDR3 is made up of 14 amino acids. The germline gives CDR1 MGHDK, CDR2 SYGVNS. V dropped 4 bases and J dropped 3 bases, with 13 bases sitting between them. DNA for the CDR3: TGTGCCAGCAGTGCCGGACAGTCCGTCTACGAGCAGTACTTC. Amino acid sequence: CASSAGQSVYEQYF.

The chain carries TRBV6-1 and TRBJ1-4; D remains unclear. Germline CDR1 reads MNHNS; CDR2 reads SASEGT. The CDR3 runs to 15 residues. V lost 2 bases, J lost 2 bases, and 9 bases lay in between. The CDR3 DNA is TGTGCCAGCAGTGAATACTGGCAGACTAATGAAAAACTGTTTTTT. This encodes CASSEYWQTNEKLFF.

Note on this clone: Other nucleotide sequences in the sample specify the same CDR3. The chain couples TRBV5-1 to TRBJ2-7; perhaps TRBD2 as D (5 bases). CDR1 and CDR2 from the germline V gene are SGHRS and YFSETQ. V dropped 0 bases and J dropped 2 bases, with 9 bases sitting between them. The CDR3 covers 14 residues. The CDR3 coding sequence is TGCGCCAGCAGCTTGGCCCGGGGTACCTACGAGCAGTACTTC. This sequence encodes CASSLARGTYEQYF.

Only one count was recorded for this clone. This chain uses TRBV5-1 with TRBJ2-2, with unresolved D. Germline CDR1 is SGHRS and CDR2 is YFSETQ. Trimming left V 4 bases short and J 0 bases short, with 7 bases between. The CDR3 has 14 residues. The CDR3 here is CASSPVANTGELFF. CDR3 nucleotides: TGCGCCAGCAGCCCCGTTGCGAACACCGGGGAGCTGTTTTTT.

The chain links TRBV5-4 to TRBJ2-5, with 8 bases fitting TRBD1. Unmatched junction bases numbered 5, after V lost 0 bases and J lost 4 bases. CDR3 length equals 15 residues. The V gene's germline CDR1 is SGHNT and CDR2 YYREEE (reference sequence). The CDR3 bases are TGTGCCAGCAGCTTGGCCGGACAGGGCGTAGAGACCCAGTACTTC. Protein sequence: CASSLAGQGVETQYF. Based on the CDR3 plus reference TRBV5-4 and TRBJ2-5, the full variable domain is ETGVTQSPTHLIKTRGQQVTLRCSSQSGHNTVSWYQQALGQGPQFIFQYYREEENGRGNFPPRFSGLQFPNYSSELNVNALELDDSALYLCASSLAGQGVETQYFGPGTRLLVL.

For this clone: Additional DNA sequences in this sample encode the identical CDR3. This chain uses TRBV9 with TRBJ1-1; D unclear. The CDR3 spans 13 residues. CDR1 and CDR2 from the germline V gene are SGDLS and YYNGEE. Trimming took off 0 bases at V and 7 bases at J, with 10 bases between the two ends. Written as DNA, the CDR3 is TGTGCCAGCAGCGTAGGGCAGCACCTTGAAGCTTTCTTT. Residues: CASSVGQHLEAFF.

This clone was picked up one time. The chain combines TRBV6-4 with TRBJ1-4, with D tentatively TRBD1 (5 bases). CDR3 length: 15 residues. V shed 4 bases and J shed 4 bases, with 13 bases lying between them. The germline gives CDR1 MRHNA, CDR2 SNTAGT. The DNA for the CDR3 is TGTGCCAGCAGTGCGATGGGGGGTAATAATGAAAAACTGTTTTTT. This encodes CASSAMGGNNEKLFF.

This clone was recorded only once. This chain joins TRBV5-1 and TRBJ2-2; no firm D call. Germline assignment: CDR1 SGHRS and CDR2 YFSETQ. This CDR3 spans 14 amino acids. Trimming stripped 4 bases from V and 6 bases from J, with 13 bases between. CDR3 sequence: CASSLLNPPGELFF. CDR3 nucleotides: TGCGCCAGCAGCCTGTTGAACCCTCCCGGGGAGCTGTTTTTT.